Following are 30 T cell receptor beta chains from one sample sequenced in a study of glioma-infiltrating T cells after dendritic cell vaccination. Libraries were prepared by immunoSEQ multiplex PCR; TCRdb keeps only in-frame clonotypes and omits some of them. This sample yields 3,000 to 4,500 clones, of which under 95% are seen a single time; approximately 5% belongs to the top ten. Here the sequenced sample was blood, taken before dendritic cell vaccination. These receptor sequences come from a human donor with glioblastoma.

The V gene is TRBV5-1, the J gene TRBJ2-3, with 7 bases that match TRBD2. V lost 0 bases and J lost 6; bases outside the gene matches: 10. Germline V gene lookup returns CDR1 SGHRS and CDR2 YFSETQ. The CDR3 contains 16 residues. This chain's CDR3 is CASSLVLAGEHDTQYF. CDR3 sequence (DNA): TGCGCCAGCAGCTTGGTTTTGGCGGGAGAGCATGATACGCAGTATTTT.

V usage is TRBV9 and J usage is TRBJ2-6, with D unresolved. CDR1 is SGDLS and CDR2 is YYNGEE in the germline V gene. CDR3 size: 14 residues. Deletions cut 1 base from V and 3 bases from J, with 5 bases between. The CDR3 protein is CASSVSGGANVLTF. For the CDR3, the DNA is TGTGCCAGCAGCGTATCAGGTGGGGCCAACGTCCTGACTTTC.

The V gene is TRBV5-5, the J gene TRBJ1-5; possibly TRBD1 for D (6 bases). This CDR3 region has 15 residues. Trimming left V 0 bases short and J 0 bases short, with 7 bases between. CDR1 and CDR2 from the germline V gene are SGHKS and YYEKEE (reference sequence). The CDR3 sequence: CASSLGQDSNQPQHF. DNA for the CDR3: TGTGCCAGCAGCTTGGGACAGGATAGCAATCAGCCCCAGCATTTT. Full variable domain (remainder filled in from reference TRBV5-5 and TRBJ1-5): DAGVTQSPTHLIKTRGQQVTLRCSPISGHKSVSWYQQVLGQGPQFIFQYYEKEERGRGNFPDRFSARQFPNYSSELNVNALLLGDSALYLCASSLGQDSNQPQHFGDGTRLSIL.

This sequence joins TRBV11-2 and TRBJ1-2, with D tentatively TRBD1 (5 bases). The germline V and J ends were trimmed by 7 bases and 7 bases, with 16 bases remaining between them. The germline gives CDR1 SGHAT, CDR2 FQNNGV. The CDR3 runs 13 residues. The CDR3 protein is CASTNGGEVGYTF. In DNA, the CDR3 is TGTGCCAGCACCAACGGGGGGGAGGTTGGCTACACCTTC.

The chain couples TRBV6-6 to TRBJ2-3; 8 bases are a match to TRBD1. The V gene's germline CDR1 is MNHNY and CDR2 SVGAGI (reference sequence). The V segment lost 5 bases and the J segment 4 bases; nucleotides outside the gene matches: 8. CDR3 size: 15 residues. For the CDR3, the DNA is TGTGCCAGCAGTGACAGGGGTGGGTGGTCAGATACGCAGTATTTT. This translates into CASSDRGGWSDTQYF.

The chain links TRBV6-1 to TRBJ2-5; the match to TRBD2 covers 10 bases. The trim removed 6 bases at V and 7 bases at J, leaving 11 bases unmatched. This CDR3 is 15 amino acids long. Germline values: CDR1 MNHNS, CDR2 SASEGT. CDR3 protein: CASSAGTSAPVTQYF. CDR3 bases: TGTGCCAGCAGCGCCGGGACTAGCGCTCCGGTGACCCAGTACTTC.

The chain combines TRBV6-5 with TRBJ2-1; TRBD2 is a possible D gene (5 bases). V shed 4 bases and J shed 8 bases, with 12 bases lying between them. The CDR3 length is 13 residues. The germline gives CDR1 MNHEY, CDR2 SVGAGI. For the CDR3, the DNA is TGTGCCAGCAGTTTAGCGTTCGGCGATGAGCAGTTCTTC. It yields the protein CASSLAFGDEQFF.

The chain carries TRBV21-1 and TRBJ2-3; TRBD2 is taken as the D call from the table, unchecked against the DNA. TRBV21-1 is recorded as a pseudogene. This CDR3 contains 18 residues. CDR3 sequence reads: CASSGLGGRAIITDTQYF. The DNA of the CDR3 is TGTGCCAGCAGCGGGCTAGGTGGGAGGGCCATCATCACAGATACGCAGTATTTT.

The CDR3 loop reads CASRTGVNTGELFF. DNA for the CDR3: TGTGCCAGCAGGACAGGGGTGAACACCGGGGAGCTGTTTTTT. The V and J genes are TRBV6-1 and TRBJ2-2, with 8 bases matching TRBD1. After removal of 6 bases from V and 1 base from J, the junction contained 1 base not matched to a gene. CDR3 length: 14 amino acids. Germline CDR1 MNHNS, CDR2 SASEGT.

This chain's CDR3 is CASSLTSGTGHTGELFF. The CDR3 DNA reads as TGTGCCAGCAGCTTAACCTCCGGGACAGGGCACACCGGGGAGCTGTTTTTT. This chain uses TRBV7-3 with TRBJ2-2; 9 nucleotides line up with TRBD1. Trimming cost V 0 bases and J 3 bases; bases outside gene matches: 5. CDR1 is SGHTA, CDR2 FQGTGA, per germline. The length of the CDR3 is 17 residues. Complete variable domain (other parts from reference TRBV7-3 and TRBJ2-2): GAGVSQTPSNKVTEKGKYVELRCDPISGHTALYWYRQSLGQGPEFLIYFQGTGAADDSGLPNDRFFAVRPEGSVSTLKIQRTERGDSAVYLCASSLTSGTGHTGELFFGEGSRLTVL.

The V gene is TRBV5-6, the J gene TRBJ2-1; 10 nucleotides match TRBD2. This CDR3 is 16 amino acids long. Germline CDR1 is SGHDT and CDR2 is YYEEEE. Germline trimming cut 6 bases from V and 7 bases from J; bases unmatched to any gene: 13. CDR3 sequence reads: CASTSSLAGTVNEQFF. In DNA form, the CDR3 reads TGTGCCAGCACCTCGTCACTAGCGGGAACGGTTAATGAGCAGTTCTTC.

J is TRBJ2-7 and V is TRBV11-1; D is ambiguous. Trimming shortened V by 4 bases and J by 2 bases, and 9 bases separated the two germline ends. Germline loops: CDR1 SGHAT, CDR2 FQDESV (reference sequence). The CDR3 extends over 13 amino acids. The CDR3 sequence is CASSSGRPYEQYF. The DNA for the CDR3 is TGTGCCAGCAGCTCTGGCAGGCCCTACGAGCAGTACTTC.

This clone was recorded a few times. The chain couples TRBV28 to TRBJ1-3; D is unresolved. Per the germline V gene, CDR1 is MDHEN and CDR2 is SYDVKM. This CDR3 contains 15 residues. The V and J ends lost 3 bases and 0 bases respectively, with 9 bases between them. CDR3 in DNA: TGTGCCAGCAGTTTGCTACTCCGCTCTGGAAACACCATATATTTT. Translation gives CASSLLLRSGNTIYF. Full variable domain (missing parts from reference TRBV28 and TRBJ1-3): DVKVTQSSRYLVKRTGEKVFLECVQDMDHENMFWYRQDPGLGLRLIYFSYDVKMKEKGDIPEGYSVSREKKERFSLILESASTNQTSMYLCASSLLLRSGNTIYFGEGSWLTVV.

V gene TRBV15 combines with J gene TRBJ1-2, with D hard to call. The V end lost 4 bases, the J end lost 5 bases, and 11 bases lay between the germline ends. Germline CDR1 LNHNV, CDR2 YYDKDF (reference sequence). This CDR3 has 13 amino acids. For the CDR3, the DNA is TGTGCCACCAGCATAGGCGGCGGATATGGCTACACCTTC. Translation gives CATSIGGGYGYTF.

The rearrangement links TRBV28 to TRBJ2-5; D may be TRBD2 (5 bases). The better agreement between TRBJ2-7 and the DNA end casts doubt on the J call. Germline V gene data show CDR1 as MDHEN and CDR2 as SYDVKM. This CDR3 comprises 14 residues. The CDR3 nucleotides are TGTGCCAGCAGTACCTTTGGCGGAGGCTACGAGCAGTACTTC. This sequence encodes CASSTFGGGYEQYF.

This sequence joins TRBV11-3 and TRBJ2-5; 7 positions agree with TRBD2. Trimming removed 5 bases from V and 5 bases from J; junction bases left unmatched: 8. CDR1 and CDR2 (germline): SGHNT, YENEEA. The CDR3 contains 14 residues. The CDR3: CASSPGGSSETQYF. CDR3 in DNA: TGTGCCAGCAGCCCGGGCGGGAGTTCCGAGACCCAGTACTTC. The complete variable domain, with remaining parts taken from reference TRBV11-3 and TRBJ2-5, reads EAGVVQSPRYKIIEKKQPVAFWCNPISGHNTLYWYLQNLGQGPELLIRYENEEAVDDSQLPKDRFSAERLKGVDSTLKIQPAELGDSAVYLCASSPGGSSETQYFGPGTRLLVL.

This rearrangement joins TRBV7-3 to TRBJ2-1; D unclear. Per germline, CDR1 SGHTA and CDR2 FQGTGA. This CDR3 comprises 12 residues. V shed 8 bases and J shed 5 bases, with 10 bases lying between them. The DNA for the CDR3 is TGTGCCAGCGCGATTGACAACAATGAGCAGTTCTTC. It codes for CASAIDNNEQFF. Full variable domain (missing parts from reference TRBV7-3 and TRBJ2-1): GAGVSQTPSNKVTEKGKYVELRCDPISGHTALYWYRQSLGQGPEFLIYFQGTGAADDSGLPNDRFFAVRPEGSVSTLKIQRTERGDSAVYLCASAIDNNEQFFGPGTRLTVL.

This chain joins TRBV4-1 and TRBJ1-6; D gene ambiguous. The CDR3 loop spans 14 amino acids. CDR1 is MGHRA, CDR2 YSYEKL, per germline. V lost 0 bases and J lost 10, with 10 bases in between. The CDR3 here is CASSQESQLSPLHF. The DNA of the CDR3 is TGCGCCAGCAGCCAAGAAAGTCAGTTATCACCCCTCCACTTT.

The J gene is TRBJ2-1, the V gene TRBV5-1, with 9 bases matching TRBD2. CDR1 and CDR2 from the germline V gene are SGHRS and YFSETQ. The CDR3 totals 17 residues. Losses at the gene ends were 0 bases for V and 7 bases for J; bases not matched to a gene: 11. CDR3 coding DNA: TGCGCCAGCAGCTTGGGTCTTAGCGGGAGTATTCAAAATGAGCAGTTCTTC. Translated: CASSLGLSGSIQNEQFF.

Comment on this clone: This CDR3 is also generated by other DNA sequences in the sample. The chain recombines TRBV7-2 with TRBJ2-4; tentative D call: TRBD2 (6 bases). The CDR3 covers 16 residues. V lost 4 bases and J 6 bases, leaving 19 bases between the germline ends. CDR1 SGHTA and CDR2 FQGNSA come from the germline V gene. The CDR3 DNA follows: TGTGCCAGCAGCTCCAATCCAACGGGGGAGAGAAACATTCAGTACTTC. This encodes CASSSNPTGERNIQYF.

The chain is built from TRBV5-6 and TRBJ2-7; 7 positions match TRBD1. After removal of 2 bases from V and 3 bases from J, the junction contained 5 bases not matched to a gene. The CDR3 has 14 residues. Germline V CDR1 and CDR2: SGHDT, YYEEEE. CDR3 sequence (DNA): TGTGCCAGCAGCTTAAACTGGGACAGCTACGAGCAGTACTTC. This codes for CASSLNWDSYEQYF.

The chain employs TRBV25-1 and TRBJ1-1; possibly TRBD1 for D (5 bases). Germline CDR1 and CDR2: MGHDK and SYGVNS. Trimming cost V 8 bases and J 3 bases, with 13 bases left between them. The CDR3 has 13 amino acids. CDR3 protein: CASQGPAYTEAFF. The CDR3 DNA reads as TGTGCCAGCCAGGGCCCTGCATACACTGAAGCTTTCTTT.

This sequence joins TRBV27 and TRBJ2-3, with D perhaps TRBD1 (7 bases). Trimming cost V 5 bases and J 5 bases, with 23 bases left between them. This CDR3 spans 17 amino acids. The germline gives CDR1 MNHEY, CDR2 SMNVEV (reference sequence). This CDR3 reads CASSAGGQRAMLDTQYF. The DNA for the CDR3 is TGTGCCAGCAGTGCAGGGGGACAGCGGGCGATGCTAGATACGCAGTATTTT.

A single count supports this clone. This rearrangement joins TRBV6-1 to TRBJ2-1, with 7 bases aligning to TRBD1. J lost 9 bases, V lost 9 bases, and 14 bases had no gene match. The length of the CDR3 is 14 residues. CDR1 MNHNS and CDR2 SASEGT come from the germline V gene. This chain's CDR3 is CASLYRGPDGEQFF. The CDR3, as DNA: TGTGCCAGTTTATACAGGGGCCCCGACGGTGAGCAGTTCTTC.

This chain connects TRBV5-4 to TRBJ1-2; possible D gene TRBD1, 5 bases. This CDR3 region has 16 residues. Between the trimmed V and J ends, which lost 1 base and 2 bases, there was a span of 15 bases. Germline V CDR1 and CDR2: SGHNT, YYREEE (reference sequence). This chain's CDR3 is CASSLPGQGGNYGYTF. The CDR3 nucleotides are TGTGCCAGCAGCTTGCCGGGGCAGGGAGGAAACTATGGCTACACCTTC.

The chain employs TRBV7-2 and TRBJ2-7, with 7 nucleotides matching TRBD1. The J segment lost 2 bases and the V segment lost 7 bases, leaving 11 bases of the junction unmatched. Germline CDR1 and CDR2: SGHTA and FQGNSA. The CDR3 consists of 15 residues. CDR3 nucleotides: TGTGCCAGCACTCCCGCTAACAGGGGACCCTACGAGCAGTACTTC. It encodes CASTPANRGPYEQYF.

The CDR3 coding sequence is TGCGCCAGCAGCCCTACTAGTAGTGGATCCTACGAGCAGTACTTC. The encoded protein is CASSPTSSGSYEQYF. V is TRBV4-3 and J is TRBJ2-7; TRBD2 might be the D (5 bases). Germline-derived CDR1 and CDR2 are LGHNA and YSLEER. The CDR3 sequence is 15 residues long. V shed 4 bases and J shed 1 base, with 14 bases lying between them.

Comments on this clone: Germline and junction disagree at one end, which may indicate a read error. This sample also contains other DNA sequences that code for the same CDR3. V usage is TRBV7-3 and J usage is TRBJ1-1; unclear D gene. The CDR3 is made up of 16 amino acids. Germline V lookup: CDR1 SGHTA, CDR2 FQGTGA. CDR3 region: CASSLSAPGLGTEAFF. Written as DNA, the CDR3 is TGTGCCAGCAGCTTAAGCGCCCCAGGTCTGGGCACTGAAGCCTTCTTT.

The chain links TRBV28 to TRBJ2-5; 9 positions agree with TRBD2. The CDR3 length is 16 residues. Looked up from germline, CDR1 is MDHEN and CDR2 is SYDVKM. Trimming cost V 6 bases and J 1 base; bases outside gene matches: 9. CDR3 in DNA: TGTGCCAGCAGCTTTCCGACTAGCGGACGCCAAGAGACCCAGTACTTC. Protein: CASSFPTSGRQETQYF.

The J gene is TRBJ1-5, the V gene TRBV28; weak D call: TRBD1 (6 bases). The CDR3 spans 17 residues. Germline CDR1 and CDR2: MDHEN and SYDVKM. V was trimmed by 4 bases and J by 0 bases, leaving 16 bases between them. The CDR3 sequence: CASSSVGQTISNQPQHF. CDR3 nucleotides: TGTGCCAGCAGTTCGGTCGGACAGACAATTAGCAATCAGCCCCAGCATTTT.